The rows below give T cell receptor beta chains drawn from one sample of a study of T cell changes during pregnancy in multiple sclerosis. Produced via immunoSEQ multiplex PCR; TCRdb's table is partial and in-frame only. The sample contains tens of thousands of clones, approximately 92% of which appear only once. The specimen was peripheral blood, collected before pregnancy. These receptors all stem from a female donor with multiple sclerosis, enrolled in a pregnancy study. CDR3s include the opening cysteine and the closing phenylalanine or tryptophan. The order of the fields is clone size, D gene, J gene, V gene, CDR3 DNA, CDR3 protein. D genes are given only for firm matches. Clone size is not always given. Where it is, it says once, few, many or a class for expanded clones.

clone_size: -
d_call: TRBD1
j_call: TRBJ2-5
v_call: TRBV5-4
cdr3_nt: TGTGCCAGCAGGCGGGGGACAGGGACGAAAGAGACCCAGTACTTC
cdr3_aa: CASRRGTGTKETQYF

clone_size: -
d_call: TRBD2
j_call: TRBJ2-2
v_call: TRBV10-3
cdr3_nt: TGTGCCACCAGCGAACTAGCGGATACCGGGGAGCTGTTTTTT
cdr3_aa: CATSELADTGELFF

clone_size: -
d_call: TRBD1
j_call: TRBJ1-2
v_call: TRBV5-4
cdr3_nt: TGTGCCAGCAGCTCAAGACAGGGTTTCTATGGCTACACCTTC
cdr3_aa: CASSSRQGFYGYTF

clone_size: -
d_call: TRBD2
j_call: TRBJ2-1
v_call: TRBV28
cdr3_nt: TGTGCTTCTAGCGGGTCCTACAATGAGCAGTTCTTC
cdr3_aa: CASSGSYNEQFF

clone_size: once
d_call: TRBD1
j_call: TRBJ1-1
v_call: TRBV19
cdr3_nt: TGTGCCAGTAGCGAAATCAGGGGGCGCGGCACTGAAGCTTTCTTT
cdr3_aa: CASSEIRGRGTEAFF

clone_size: -
d_call: TRBD1
j_call: TRBJ2-7
v_call: TRBV29-1
cdr3_nt: TGCAGCGTTGCTCAGGGGGTTGGGCAGTACTTC
cdr3_aa: CSVAQGVGQYF

clone_size: -
d_call: -
j_call: TRBJ2-3
v_call: TRBV4-3
cdr3_nt: TGCGCCAGCAGCCAAGATAGTAGCTCGGGTGGCGGAGATACGCAGTATTTT
cdr3_aa: CASSQDSSSGGGDTQYF

clone_size: -
d_call: -
j_call: TRBJ2-5
v_call: TRBV19
cdr3_nt: TGTGCCAGTAGTATAGGAGAACAAGAGACCCAGTACTTC
cdr3_aa: CASSIGEQETQYF

clone_size: few
d_call: -
j_call: TRBJ1-1
v_call: TRBV7-9
cdr3_nt: TGTGCCAGCAGCTTATCCGTACTTGACACTGAAGCTTTCTTT
cdr3_aa: CASSLSVLDTEAFF

clone_size: -
d_call: TRBD1
j_call: TRBJ1-2
v_call: TRBV19
cdr3_nt: TGTGCCAGCCAGACAGGGTTCGGCTATGGCTACACCTTC
cdr3_aa: CASQTGFGYGYTF

clone_size: -
d_call: -
j_call: TRBJ1-1
v_call: TRBV27
cdr3_nt: TGTGCCAGCAGTTTGGCGGCATACACTGAAGCTTTCTTT
cdr3_aa: CASSLAAYTEAFF

clone_size: -
d_call: -
j_call: TRBJ2-1
v_call: TRBV5-8
cdr3_nt: TGTGCCAGCAGCTTGGCCCCTACGGTCCATGAGCAGTTCTTC
cdr3_aa: CASSLAPTVHEQFF

clone_size: -
d_call: TRBD1
j_call: TRBJ2-7
v_call: TRBV9
cdr3_nt: TGTGCCAGCAGCGTAGGCCGGGGACAGGGGAACGAGCAGTACTTC
cdr3_aa: CASSVGRGQGNEQYF

clone_size: few
d_call: -
j_call: TRBJ1-5
v_call: TRBV7-9
cdr3_nt: TGTGCCAGCAGCTTTTCGGGTTTCAATCAGCCCCAGCATTTT
cdr3_aa: CASSFSGFNQPQHF

clone_size: -
d_call: -
j_call: TRBJ2-3
v_call: TRBV9
cdr3_nt: TGTGCCAGCAGCTCAAGTGGGACTAGCACAGATACGCAGTATTTT
cdr3_aa: CASSSSGTSTDTQYF

clone_size: -
d_call: -
j_call: TRBJ1-2
v_call: TRBV19
cdr3_nt: TGTGCCACTCAAGATTCCGGGGGGGGGCTTATAAACTATGGCTACACCTTC
cdr3_aa: CATQDSGGGLINYGYTF

clone_size: -
d_call: TRBD1
j_call: TRBJ2-3
v_call: TRBV7-8
cdr3_nt: TGTGCCAGCAGCTTGGGGGGACAGGGCACAGATACGCAGTATTTT
cdr3_aa: CASSLGGQGTDTQYF

clone_size: -
d_call: -
j_call: TRBJ1-2
v_call: TRBV9
cdr3_nt: TGTGCCAGCAGCGTTCCCATGGGGGGGGCAGGCGGCTACACCTTC
cdr3_aa: CASSVPMGGAGGYTF

clone_size: -
d_call: TRBD2
j_call: TRBJ2-5
v_call: TRBV6-5
cdr3_nt: TGTGCCAGCAGGCGAGGGGCGGGAGGCGGGGAGACCCAGTACTTC
cdr3_aa: CASRRGAGGGETQYF

clone_size: -
d_call: -
j_call: TRBJ1-2
v_call: TRBV11-2
cdr3_nt: TGTGCCAGCAGCTCCTGGGGGGGGACTAACTATGGCTACACCTTC
cdr3_aa: CASSSWGGTNYGYTF

clone_size: -
d_call: TRBD2
j_call: TRBJ2-7
v_call: TRBV7-6
cdr3_nt: TGTGCCAGCAGCACCGACCCGACTAGCGGGCGTGGAAAGCAGTACTTC
cdr3_aa: CASSTDPTSGRGKQYF

clone_size: -
d_call: -
j_call: TRBJ2-1
v_call: TRBV9
cdr3_nt: TGTGCCAGCAGCGCCTCAGGGGCGAGCTCCTACAATGAGCAGTTCTTC
cdr3_aa: CASSASGASSYNEQFF

clone_size: -
d_call: -
j_call: TRBJ1-1
v_call: TRBV10-1
cdr3_nt: TGCGCCAGCGGGGGGGAAGGGGGGCCAGTGAACACTGAAGCTTTCTTT
cdr3_aa: CASGGEGGPVNTEAFF

clone_size: -
d_call: TRBD2
j_call: TRBJ2-3
v_call: TRBV7-2
cdr3_nt: TGTGCCAGCAGCCTAGCGGGAGGGATCACAGATACGCAGTATTTT
cdr3_aa: CASSLAGGITDTQYF

clone_size: -
d_call: -
j_call: TRBJ2-3
v_call: TRBV27
cdr3_nt: TGTGCCAGCAGTTTCTCTCCAGATACGCAGTATTTT
cdr3_aa: CASSFSPDTQYF

clone_size: -
d_call: -
j_call: TRBJ2-7
v_call: TRBV4-3
cdr3_nt: TGCGCCAGCAGCCAAGAAGTGAGCGGAGGCCGGGAGCAGTACTTC
cdr3_aa: CASSQEVSGGREQYF

clone_size: -
d_call: TRBD1
j_call: TRBJ1-2
v_call: TRBV28
cdr3_nt: TGTGCCAGCAGTGGTGGGGCAGGGGGAAATTTTAACTATGGCTACACCTTC
cdr3_aa: CASSGGAGGNFNYGYTF

clone_size: -
d_call: -
j_call: TRBJ1-1
v_call: TRBV25-1
cdr3_nt: TGTGCCAGCAGTGAAAGACAGAACACTGAAGCTTTCTTT
cdr3_aa: CASSERQNTEAFF

clone_size: -
d_call: -
j_call: TRBJ2-5
v_call: TRBV29-1
cdr3_nt: TGCAGCGTTGAGAAAGGGGGACAAGAGACCCAGTACTTC
cdr3_aa: CSVEKGGQETQYF

clone_size: -
d_call: -
j_call: TRBJ2-7
v_call: TRBV28
cdr3_nt: TGTGCCAGCACTAGTGGCTACGAGCAGTACTTC
cdr3_aa: CASTSGYEQYF

clone_size: -
d_call: -
j_call: TRBJ1-1
v_call: TRBV6-5
cdr3_nt: TGTGCCAGCAGTTATAGTCGCATAAACACTGAAGCTTTCTTT
cdr3_aa: CASSYSRINTEAFF

clone_size: -
d_call: -
j_call: TRBJ1-5
v_call: TRBV7-9
cdr3_nt: TGTGCCAGCAGCTTTACAGGGAATCAGCCCCAGCATTTT
cdr3_aa: CASSFTGNQPQHF

clone_size: -
d_call: -
j_call: TRBJ2-7
v_call: TRBV19
cdr3_nt: TGTGCCAGTAGTAAGACAACTAGCAGCTACGAGCAGTACTTC
cdr3_aa: CASSKTTSSYEQYF

clone_size: few
d_call: -
j_call: TRBJ2-7
v_call: TRBV5-4
cdr3_nt: TGTGCCAGCAGCTCGACTAGGGGTCTCGAGCAGTACTTC
cdr3_aa: CASSSTRGLEQYF

clone_size: -
d_call: -
j_call: TRBJ1-2
v_call: TRBV29-1
cdr3_nt: TGCAGCGTTGTGCTCCCCGGTAACTATGGCTACACCTTC
cdr3_aa: CSVVLPGNYGYTF

clone_size: -
d_call: TRBD2
j_call: TRBJ2-7
v_call: TRBV2
cdr3_nt: TGTGCCAGCAGTGCACCGGGACTAGCGGGCTACGAGCAGTACTTC
cdr3_aa: CASSAPGLAGYEQYF

clone_size: -
d_call: TRBD2
j_call: TRBJ2-3
v_call: TRBV2
cdr3_nt: TGTGCCAGCGAGCGGGAGTGGGAAGATACGCAGTATTTT
cdr3_aa: CASEREWEDTQYF

clone_size: -
d_call: -
j_call: TRBJ2-2
v_call: TRBV28
cdr3_nt: TGTGCCAGCTCTGGGGCCCTGAACACCGGGGAGCTGTTTTTT
cdr3_aa: CASSGALNTGELFF

clone_size: -
d_call: -
j_call: TRBJ2-1
v_call: TRBV20-1
cdr3_nt: TGCAGCATGTGTGAGCAGTTCTTC
cdr3_aa: CSMCEQFF

clone_size: -
d_call: -
j_call: TRBJ2-7
v_call: TRBV4-1
cdr3_nt: TGCGCCAGCAGCCAGTTCGGCGAGCAGTACTTC
cdr3_aa: CASSQFGEQYF

clone_size: -
d_call: -
j_call: TRBJ2-2
v_call: TRBV9
cdr3_nt: TGTGCCAGCAGTAGCCCCAACACCGGGGAGCTGTTTTTT
cdr3_aa: CASSSPNTGELFF

clone_size: -
d_call: TRBD2
j_call: TRBJ2-2
v_call: TRBV10-3
cdr3_nt: TGTGCCATCAGTGAGGTCTCCGGGACTAGCGGGAGGAACACCGGGGAGCTGTTTTTT
cdr3_aa: CAISEVSGTSGRNTGELFF

clone_size: -
d_call: -
j_call: TRBJ1-2
v_call: TRBV25-1
cdr3_nt: TGTGCCAGCAGTAGAGATTATAGCTATGGCTACACCTTC
cdr3_aa: CASSRDYSYGYTF

clone_size: -
d_call: -
j_call: TRBJ2-7
v_call: TRBV19
cdr3_nt: TGTGCCAGTAGTGCTGTCGGGAAAACCTACGAGCAGTACTTC
cdr3_aa: CASSAVGKTYEQYF

clone_size: -
d_call: -
j_call: TRBJ1-4
v_call: TRBV28
cdr3_nt: TGTGCCACAGCGGGAGGCCTGAATGAAAAACTGTTTTTT
cdr3_aa: CATAGGLNEKLFF

clone_size: -
d_call: -
j_call: TRBJ1-2
v_call: TRBV9
cdr3_nt: TGTGCCAGCAGCGTAGGTGGAGGCACGGTGGCTGGCTACACCTTC
cdr3_aa: CASSVGGGTVAGYTF

clone_size: -
d_call: TRBD2
j_call: TRBJ2-1
v_call: TRBV10-2
cdr3_nt: TGCGCCAGTAAGCGGGGTCGTTACAATGAGCAGTTCTTC
cdr3_aa: CASKRGRYNEQFF

clone_size: -
d_call: -
j_call: TRBJ2-3
v_call: TRBV6-6
cdr3_nt: TGTGCCAGCAGCGAACCAACGGGACTCCACACAGATACGCAGTATTTT
cdr3_aa: CASSEPTGLHTDTQYF

clone_size: -
d_call: -
j_call: TRBJ2-7
v_call: TRBV19
cdr3_nt: TGTGCCAGTAGTATGGGCGGGCCAGTCCCCTACGAGCAGTACTTC
cdr3_aa: CASSMGGPVPYEQYF

clone_size: -
d_call: -
j_call: TRBJ1-4
v_call: TRBV29-1
cdr3_nt: TGCAGCGCCGAGACAGGCTTTAATGAAAAACTGTTTTTT
cdr3_aa: CSAETGFNEKLFF

clone_size: -
d_call: TRBD2
j_call: TRBJ2-1
v_call: TRBV7-9
cdr3_nt: TGTGCCAGCAGCCCTCGTCTTAGCGGGAGGATTTCCTACAATGAGCAGTTCTTC
cdr3_aa: CASSPRLSGRISYNEQFF